Below are 26 T cell receptor beta chains sequenced from a single sample in a study of blood T cells in healthy people across ages (dated by TCRdb to between 2014 and 2017). The protocol used for the library was 5' RACE. Instrument on record: Illumina HiSeq 2500. The second PCR ran for roughly 7 to 12 cycles and used a J-beta primer mix along with a sample-barcoded 5' primer. TCRdb trimmed the raw reads at Q25, called clones with MiXCR and kept productive beta chains. All rows with the same CDR3 protein become a single entry with the most common DNA and genes. The sample has 2 million or so distinct CDR3 sequences on record, 40% to 55% of them singletons. The ten largest clones add up to approximately 2% of the sample. Sequencing was done on a sample of blood. The receptors derive from a woman in her forties in good health.

J is TRBJ2-4 and V is TRBV19; D not certain. Judging by the DNA end, TRBJ2-7 fits better; the J call may be wrong. Looked up from germline, CDR1 is LNHDA and CDR2 is SQIVND (reference sequence). The CDR3 consists of 11 residues. The CDR3: CASRVGNEQYF. The CDR3 DNA reads as TGTGCCAGTAGGGTAGGTAACGAGCAGTACTTC.

This chain joins TRBV11-2 and TRBJ2-3, with a tentative D call TRBD1 (6 bases). V was pared by 5 bases and J by 5 bases, with 20 bases between. This CDR3 spans 16 amino acids. The germline V gene encodes CDR1 SGHAT and CDR2 FQNNGV. This CDR3 is CASSPRTVLYGDTQYF. The CDR3 coding sequence is TGTGCCAGCAGCCCAAGGACAGTTTTATATGGAGATACGCAGTATTTT. Full variable domain (remainder filled in from reference TRBV11-2 and TRBJ2-3): EAGVAQSPRYKIIEKRQSVAFWCNPISGHATLYWYQQILGQGPKLLIQFQNNGVVDDSQLPKDRFSAERLKGVDSTLKIQPAKLEDSAVYLCASSPRTVLYGDTQYFGPGTRLTVL.

This clonotype was found many times. Its ends do not fully match the called genes, so a read error is possible. The genes are TRBV7-3 and TRBJ2-6; TRBD1 aligns across 8 bases. The CDR3 length is 16 residues. From germline, CDR1 is SGHTA and CDR2 FQGTGA. This chain's CDR3 is CASSLTGGSGANVLTF. DNA of the CDR3: TGCGCCAGCAGCCTTACAGGGGGCTCTGGGGCCAACGTCCTGACTTTC.

The V and J genes are TRBV2 and TRBJ2-1; D is possibly TRBD2 (5 bases). This CDR3 has 15 residues. The ends were cut back, 4 bases at V and 4 bases at J, with 14 bases in the middle. The germline V gene encodes CDR1 SNHLY and CDR2 FYNNEI. The DNA for the CDR3 is TGTGCCAGCAGTGTACTAGGGTCGGGATACAATGAGCAGTTCTTC. It encodes CASSVLGSGYNEQFF.

This chain connects TRBV12-3 or TRBV12-4 to TRBJ2-5, with D perhaps matching TRBD1 or TRBD2 (6 bases each). The CDR3 sequence is 16 residues long. Trimming removed 5 bases from V and 5 bases from J, with 21 bases in between. The CDR3 bases are TGTGCCAGCAGTCCCCGGGGCCCTAGGGGGACTGAGACCCAGTACTTC. The encoded protein is CASSPRGPRGTETQYF.

This clonotype has only a few counts. V usage is TRBV7-8 and J usage is TRBJ2-5, with D perhaps matching TRBD2 (6 bases). This CDR3 is 14 amino acids long. The V and J ends lost 4 bases and 4 bases respectively, with 13 bases between them. Germline lookup yields CDR1 SGHVS and CDR2 FQNEAQ. In DNA form, the CDR3 reads TGTGCCAGCAGCTCGGCCGGGACTCCAGAGACCCAGTACTTC. As protein: CASSSAGTPETQYF.

This clonotype has only a few counts. The genes are TRBV6-2 or TRBV6-3 and TRBJ2-7; unclear D gene. Germline CDR1 MNHEY, CDR2 SVGEGT. The ends were cut back, 5 bases at V and 2 bases at J, with 13 bases in the middle. The CDR3 covers 14 residues. CDR3 sequence (DNA): TGTGCCAGCAGTAAAGACTCTACACCCTACGAGCAGTACTTC. Translation: CASSKDSTPYEQYF.

The chain recombines TRBV19 with TRBJ1-1; 8 bases line up with TRBD1. CDR1 and CDR2 from the germline V gene are LNHDA and SQIVND (reference sequence). The CDR3 extends over 14 amino acids. Unmatched junction bases numbered 3, after V lost 6 bases and J lost 0 bases. CDR3 DNA: TGTGCCAGTAGGAAGACAGGGGTGAACACTGAAGCTTTCTTT. Its translation is CASRKTGVNTEAFF.

This clonotype was found a few times. This chain links TRBV29-1 with TRBJ2-7; D uncertain. Trimming took 0 bases from V and 1 from J, leaving 16 bases between them. There are 16 residues in the CDR3. CDR1 is SQVTM, CDR2 ANQGSEA, per germline. CDR3 sequence reads: CSVEDSTGAGSYEQYF. The CDR3 DNA reads as TGCAGCGTTGAAGATAGTACGGGCGCCGGGTCCTACGAGCAGTACTTC.

This clonotype was observed a handful of times. The rearrangement joins TRBV15 to TRBJ2-3, with D possibly TRBD1 on 5 matching bases. Trimming stripped 1 base from V and 4 bases from J, with 6 bases between. The CDR3 is made up of 13 amino acids. Germline CDR1 is LNHNV and CDR2 is YYDKDF (reference sequence). Written as DNA, the CDR3 is TGTGCCACCAGCAGAGCAGGGCCAGATACGCAGTATTTT. As protein: CATSRAGPDTQYF.

The V gene is TRBV24-1, the J gene TRBJ2-3; 7 bases map to TRBD2. Germline CDR1 is KGHDR and CDR2 is SFDVKD. The CDR3 extends over 17 amino acids. The V segment lost 3 bases and the J segment 0 bases; nucleotides outside the gene matches: 8. In DNA, the CDR3 is TGTGCCACCAGTGATCGGGAGGAAGGGAAAAGCACAGATACGCAGTATTTT. Translation gives CATSDREEGKSTDTQYF.

The chain recombines TRBV10-3 with TRBJ2-7, with 10 nucleotides matching TRBD1. V was pared by 10 bases and J by 3 bases, with 15 bases of the junction left unmatched. CDR1 and CDR2 (germline): ENHRY, SYGVKD. The CDR3 is 16 residues long. DNA of the CDR3: TGTGCCACCAGACAGGGGGCCCCAATCATAGACTACGAGCAGTACTTC. This sequence encodes CATRQGAPIIDYEQYF.

V and J are TRBV6-2 or TRBV6-3 and TRBJ2-7; 7 bases are shared with TRBD1. The J call is doubtful: the DNA matches TRBJ2-5 better. Germline V gene sequence: CDR1 MNHEY, CDR2 SVGEGT. The length of the CDR3 is 15 residues. CDR3 DNA sequence: TGTGCCAGCAGTCAAAGAGGGACAGTCCAAGAGACCCAGTACTTC. This encodes CASSQRGTVQETQYF.

V and J are TRBV7-2 and TRBJ1-2; D is possibly TRBD1 (5 bases). The CDR3 covers 15 residues. The germline gives CDR1 SGHTA, CDR2 FQGNSA. V was shortened by 1 base and J by 1 base, with 10 bases between the two germline ends. The CDR3 reads CASSLVDNHNYGYTF. CDR3 DNA: TGTGCCAGCAGCTTAGTGGACAATCATAACTATGGCTACACCTTC.

The chain employs TRBV20-1 and TRBJ1-6, with 10 bases identical to TRBD1. The CDR3 has 15 amino acids. Trimming at V came to 2 bases and at J to 7 bases, leaving 5 bases not matched to a gene. Germline V gives CDR1 DFQATT, CDR2 SNEGSKA (reference sequence). CDR3 sequence (DNA): TGCAGTGCTAGACCCCCGGGACAGGGGAATTCACCCCTCCACTTT. Protein sequence: CSARPPGQGNSPLHF.

The gene calls are TRBV14 and TRBJ2-5; D is uncertain. V lost 1 base, J lost 7 bases, and 10 bases lay in between. Germline CDR1 reads SGHDN; CDR2 reads FVKESK. The CDR3 is 13 residues long. For the CDR3, the DNA is TGTGCCAGCAGCCAAGGTGTTATAAGGACCCAGTACTTC. The encoded protein is CASSQGVIRTQYF.

This clonotype was seen a handful of times. This chain connects TRBV4-1 to TRBJ2-5; D gene unclear. The J call is in doubt because the DNA end fits TRBJ2-7 better. Germline CDR1 and CDR2: MGHRA and YSYEKL. CDR3 length: 14 residues. CDR3 loop: CASSQGETYYEQYF. The CDR3 nucleotides read TGCGCCAGCAGCCAAGGAGAAACCTACTACGAGCAGTACTTC.

This chain connects TRBV29-1 to TRBJ2-1, with a weak D call TRBD1 (6 bases). Matching the DNA end better, TRBJ2-7 makes the J call doubtful. The length of the CDR3 is 16 residues. Germline V CDR1 and CDR2: SQVTM, ANQGSEA. CDR3 DNA: TGCAGCGTTGAAGGGGGGCGGCGGAGCTCCTACAATGAGCAGTACTTC. This translates into CSVEGGRRSSYNEQYF.

This clonotype was counted only a few times. The CDR3 reads CASSQRIGNEQFF. The CDR3 bases are TGCGCCAGCAGCCAGCGAATAGGAAATGAGCAGTTCTTC. The chain links TRBV4-3 to TRBJ2-1; D uncertain. V dropped 3 bases and J dropped 7 bases, with 10 bases sitting between them. The germline V gene has CDR1 LGHNA and CDR2 YSLEER. CDR3 length: 13 residues.

This chain joins TRBV29-1 and TRBJ1-4, with D perhaps matching TRBD1 (5 bases). Germline V CDR1 and CDR2: SQVTM, ANQGSEA. Trimming shortened V by 7 bases and J by 4 bases, and 10 bases separated the two germline ends. The CDR3 length is 12 residues. CDR3 in amino acids: CSGAGFNEKLFF. CDR3 DNA sequence: TGCAGCGGGGCAGGGTTTAATGAAAAACTGTTTTTT.

The V gene is TRBV11-1, the J gene TRBJ2-3; 7 bases map to TRBD1. The junction had 14 bases not matched to a gene; V was cut back by 5 bases and J by 6 bases. The germline V gene has CDR1 SGHAT and CDR2 FQDESV (reference sequence). The CDR3 loop spans 16 amino acids. The CDR3 sequence: CASSMTGTALLDTQYF. The CDR3 DNA reads TGTGCCAGCAGCATGACCGGGACAGCCCTTTTGGATACGCAGTATTTT.

This clonotype was counted only a few times. The chain uses TRBV4-3 and TRBJ2-5; no clear D. Germline CDR1 LGHNA, CDR2 YSLEER. V was cut by 0 bases and J by 1 base, with 9 bases left in between. The CDR3 extends over 15 amino acids. In DNA, the CDR3 is TGCGCCAGCAGCCAAGAGAGCAGGATCCAAGAGACCCAGTACTTC. It translates to CASSQESRIQETQYF.

The V call is TRBV7-2, the J call TRBJ1-4, with D possibly matching TRBD1 (5 bases). The length of the CDR3 is 13 residues. The V end lost 8 bases, the J end lost 8 bases, and 15 bases lay between the germline ends. Germline lookup yields CDR1 SGHTA and CDR2 FQGNSA. The CDR3 sequence is CASGRQLDEKLFF. CDR3 in DNA: TGTGCCAGCGGACGACAGTTGGACGAAAAACTGTTTTTT. Full variable domain (outside the CDR3, taken from reference TRBV7-2 and TRBJ1-4): GAGVSQSPSNKVTEKGKDVELRCDPISGHTALYWYRQSLGQGLEFLIYFQGNSAPDKSGLPSDRFSAERTGGSVSTLTIQRTQQEDSAVYLCASGRQLDEKLFFGSGTQLSVL.

This chain links TRBV29-1 with TRBJ2-1; D gene unclear. Trimming left V 4 bases short and J 2 bases short, with 9 bases between. The germline gives CDR1 SQVTM, CDR2 ANQGSEA. The CDR3 consists of 13 residues. For the CDR3, the DNA is TGCAGCGTTGTCCGCCTAGCCTACAATGAGCAGTTCTTC. Its translation is CSVVRLAYNEQFF.

This chain uses TRBV6-5 with TRBJ2-1; 8 bases fit TRBD2. CDR3 length: 13 amino acids. Germline assignment: CDR1 MNHEY and CDR2 SVGAGI. V was clipped by 10 bases and J by 7 bases; unmatched bases: 9. CDR3 coding DNA: TGTGCCACAAGGAGCGGGGGACGGAATGAGCAGTTCTTC. Protein: CATRSGGRNEQFF.

This chain links TRBV24-1 with TRBJ2-3; 11 bases line up with TRBD2. V gave up 3 bases and J gave up 3 bases; unmatched junction bases: 10. Per germline, CDR1 KGHDR and CDR2 SFDVKD. The CDR3 sequence is 18 residues long. DNA of the CDR3: TGTGCCACCAGTGATGATCCGACTAGCGGGGAATCTACAGATACGCAGTATTTT. It is translated as CATSDDPTSGESTDTQYF.